The present entry profiles one T cell receptor beta chain with its context. CDR1 is LGHNT, CDR2 FRNRAP, per germline. CDR3 length: 17 amino acids. J lost 4 bases, V lost 2 bases, and 10 bases had no gene match. Method: immunoSEQ multiplex PCR; TCRdb's copy keeps in-frame clones and lacks some. The sample has tens of thousands of clones, about 88% seen once; the top ten hold around 4%. These data come from a study of T cell responses to AZD1222 COVID-19 vaccine. Sequences were derived from peripheral blood, sampled on day 0 of AZD1222 vaccination. The genes are TRBV12-5 and TRBJ2-3, with TRBD2 identical over 9 bases. The TCR originated in an adult in good health. The DNA for the CDR3 is TGTGCTAGTGGTTTGATTACAGCGGGACTAGCCGCAGATACGCAGTATTTT. It encodes CASGLITAGLAADTQYF.